This T cell receptor (beta chain) stems from a study of OX40 agonist ivuxolimab in advanced cancers. Study at large: Patients' therapy was ivuxolimab, an antibody that acts as an agonist of OX40 (CD134).

V was pared by 3 bases and J by 2 bases, with 13 bases between. This CDR3 contains 15 residues. Germline CDR1 is SNHLY and CDR2 is FYNNEI. The table came from immunoSEQ multiplex PCR; TCRdb's copy has only in-frame clones and leaves some out. The sample lists roughly 22,000 clones; 85% to 90% were seen once. This specimen was CD4+ or CD8+ T cells sorted from blood, taken in a trial of the OX40 agonist ivuxolimab. This clonotype was sampled from an adult with an advanced solid tumor such as melanoma, head and neck, liver or kidney cancer. The V call is TRBV2, the J call TRBJ2-5; D is possibly TRBD1 (5 bases). As DNA, the CDR3 is TGTGCCAGCAGTGAGTGGACAAGCAGGCAAGAGACCCAGTACTTC. Translating it yields CASSEWTSRQETQYF.